This T cell receptor (beta chain) came from a study of CD8+ T cells in alopecia areata. Study-wide background: Treatment comprised oral tofacitinib, 5 to 10 mg twice daily, in treated patients.

Broader study findings: Compared with normal scalp, lesional scalp had higher clonality and more expanded CD8+ clones.

In alopecia areata patients, both lesional scalp punch biopsies and peripheral blood were collected. A word on this clone: Its antigen is as yet unknown.

This CDR3 comprises 16 residues. Deletions cut 3 bases from V and 0 bases from J, with 12 bases between. The germline gives CDR1 SGDLS, CDR2 YYNGEE. Sequencing templates came from extracted RNA that was reverse transcribed into cDNA. Assay: immunoSEQ multiplex PCR; the TCRdb copy retains only in-frame clones and omits some. Among 150,000 to 200,000 clones listed, 50% to 60% were seen once. The specimen comprised CD4+ T cells sorted from blood, sampled at week 0. The sequence came from a human donor with alopecia areata. This sequence joins TRBV9 and TRBJ2-2; D is perhaps TRBD2 (5 bases). The CDR3 protein is CASSGESAANTGELFF. The CDR3 coding sequence is TGTGCCAGCAGCGGCGAGTCAGCGGCGAACACCGGGGAGCTGTTTTTT.